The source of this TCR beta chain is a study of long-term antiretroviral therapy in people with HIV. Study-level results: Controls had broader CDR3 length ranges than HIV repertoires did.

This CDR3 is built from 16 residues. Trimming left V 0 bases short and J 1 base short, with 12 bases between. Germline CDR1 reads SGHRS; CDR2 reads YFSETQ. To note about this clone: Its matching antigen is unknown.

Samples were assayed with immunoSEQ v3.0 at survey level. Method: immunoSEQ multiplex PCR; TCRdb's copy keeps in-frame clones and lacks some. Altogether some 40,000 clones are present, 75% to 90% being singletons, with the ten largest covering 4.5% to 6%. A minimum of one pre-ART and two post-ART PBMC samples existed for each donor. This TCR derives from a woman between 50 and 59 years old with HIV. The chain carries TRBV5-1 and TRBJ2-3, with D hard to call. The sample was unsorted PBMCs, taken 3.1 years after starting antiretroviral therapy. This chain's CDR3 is CASSLAPGRGTDTQYF. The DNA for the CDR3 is TGCGCCAGCAGCTTGGCTCCAGGCCGGGGCACAGATACGCAGTATTTT.